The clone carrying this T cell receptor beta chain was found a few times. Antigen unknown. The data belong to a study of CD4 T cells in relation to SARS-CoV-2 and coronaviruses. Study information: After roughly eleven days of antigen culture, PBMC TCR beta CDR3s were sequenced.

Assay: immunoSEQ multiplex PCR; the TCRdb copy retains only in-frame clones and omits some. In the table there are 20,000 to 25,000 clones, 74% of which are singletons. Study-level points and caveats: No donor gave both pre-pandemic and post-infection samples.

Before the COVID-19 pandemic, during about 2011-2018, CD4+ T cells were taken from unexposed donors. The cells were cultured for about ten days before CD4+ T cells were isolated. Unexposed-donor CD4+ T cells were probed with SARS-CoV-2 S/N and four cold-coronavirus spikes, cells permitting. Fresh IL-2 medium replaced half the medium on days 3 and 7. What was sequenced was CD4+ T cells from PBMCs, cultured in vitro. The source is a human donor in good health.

The CDR3 sequence is CASSTETGFYEQYF. The CDR3 DNA follows: TGCGCCAGCAGTACCGAAACAGGGTTCTACGAGCAGTACTTC. The chain joins TRBV10-1 to TRBJ2-7, with D possibly TRBD1 on 6 matching bases. Germline values: CDR1 WNHNN, CDR2 SYGVQD (reference sequence). The CDR3 is 14 amino acids. Trimming took 5 bases from V and 3 from J, leaving 14 bases between them.